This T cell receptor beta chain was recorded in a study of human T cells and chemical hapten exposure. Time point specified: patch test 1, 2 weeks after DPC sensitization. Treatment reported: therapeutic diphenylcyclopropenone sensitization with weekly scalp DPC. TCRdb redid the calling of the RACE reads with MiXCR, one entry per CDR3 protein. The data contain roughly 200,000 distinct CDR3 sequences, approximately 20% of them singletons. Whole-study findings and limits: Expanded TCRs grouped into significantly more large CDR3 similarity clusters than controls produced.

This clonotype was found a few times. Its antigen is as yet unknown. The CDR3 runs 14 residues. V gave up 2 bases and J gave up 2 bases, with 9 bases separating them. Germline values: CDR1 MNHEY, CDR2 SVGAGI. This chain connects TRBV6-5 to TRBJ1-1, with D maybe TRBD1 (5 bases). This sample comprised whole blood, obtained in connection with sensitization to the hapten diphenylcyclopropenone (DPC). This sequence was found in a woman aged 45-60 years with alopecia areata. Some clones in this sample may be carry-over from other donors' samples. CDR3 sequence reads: CASSYGQVNTEAFF. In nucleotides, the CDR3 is TGTGCCAGCAGTTACGGACAAGTAAACACTGAAGCTTTCTTT.